This T cell receptor beta chain emerged from a study of cytomegalovirus exposure and HLA in healthy donors. CDR1 SGHNT and CDR2 YYREEE come from the germline V gene (reference sequence). The CDR3 extends over 15 amino acids. Unmatched junction bases numbered 2, after V lost 0 bases and J lost 6 bases. The primer mix had 60 Vbeta and 13 Jbeta primers. Using immunoSEQ multiplex PCR, the repertoire was profiled, and TCRdb retains in-frame clones only, with some absent. The profile shows some 140,000 clones, over 65% of them singletons. Concerning this clone: The antigen is unknown.

Study conclusions and caveats: Later analysis revealed greater clonal expansion in HLA-associated TCR beta chains than in equally common others. The authors listed around 150 TCR beta chains as cytomegalovirus-associated.

What was sequenced was PBMCs. The clonotype was recovered from a man aged 18 to 30 in good health and CMV-seropositive. This chain links TRBV5-4 with TRBJ2-1, with TRBD2 identical over 11 bases. CDR3 loop: CASSLVAGGPNEQFF. The CDR3 DNA sequence: TGTGCCAGCAGCTTGGTAGCGGGAGGGCCCAATGAGCAGTTCTTC. Variable domain in full (rest from reference TRBV5-4 and TRBJ2-1): ETGVTQSPTHLIKTRGQQVTLRCSSQSGHNTVSWYQQALGQGPQFIFQYYREEENGRGNFPPRFSGLQFPNYSSELNVNALELDDSALYLCASSLVAGGPNEQFFGPGTRLTVL.